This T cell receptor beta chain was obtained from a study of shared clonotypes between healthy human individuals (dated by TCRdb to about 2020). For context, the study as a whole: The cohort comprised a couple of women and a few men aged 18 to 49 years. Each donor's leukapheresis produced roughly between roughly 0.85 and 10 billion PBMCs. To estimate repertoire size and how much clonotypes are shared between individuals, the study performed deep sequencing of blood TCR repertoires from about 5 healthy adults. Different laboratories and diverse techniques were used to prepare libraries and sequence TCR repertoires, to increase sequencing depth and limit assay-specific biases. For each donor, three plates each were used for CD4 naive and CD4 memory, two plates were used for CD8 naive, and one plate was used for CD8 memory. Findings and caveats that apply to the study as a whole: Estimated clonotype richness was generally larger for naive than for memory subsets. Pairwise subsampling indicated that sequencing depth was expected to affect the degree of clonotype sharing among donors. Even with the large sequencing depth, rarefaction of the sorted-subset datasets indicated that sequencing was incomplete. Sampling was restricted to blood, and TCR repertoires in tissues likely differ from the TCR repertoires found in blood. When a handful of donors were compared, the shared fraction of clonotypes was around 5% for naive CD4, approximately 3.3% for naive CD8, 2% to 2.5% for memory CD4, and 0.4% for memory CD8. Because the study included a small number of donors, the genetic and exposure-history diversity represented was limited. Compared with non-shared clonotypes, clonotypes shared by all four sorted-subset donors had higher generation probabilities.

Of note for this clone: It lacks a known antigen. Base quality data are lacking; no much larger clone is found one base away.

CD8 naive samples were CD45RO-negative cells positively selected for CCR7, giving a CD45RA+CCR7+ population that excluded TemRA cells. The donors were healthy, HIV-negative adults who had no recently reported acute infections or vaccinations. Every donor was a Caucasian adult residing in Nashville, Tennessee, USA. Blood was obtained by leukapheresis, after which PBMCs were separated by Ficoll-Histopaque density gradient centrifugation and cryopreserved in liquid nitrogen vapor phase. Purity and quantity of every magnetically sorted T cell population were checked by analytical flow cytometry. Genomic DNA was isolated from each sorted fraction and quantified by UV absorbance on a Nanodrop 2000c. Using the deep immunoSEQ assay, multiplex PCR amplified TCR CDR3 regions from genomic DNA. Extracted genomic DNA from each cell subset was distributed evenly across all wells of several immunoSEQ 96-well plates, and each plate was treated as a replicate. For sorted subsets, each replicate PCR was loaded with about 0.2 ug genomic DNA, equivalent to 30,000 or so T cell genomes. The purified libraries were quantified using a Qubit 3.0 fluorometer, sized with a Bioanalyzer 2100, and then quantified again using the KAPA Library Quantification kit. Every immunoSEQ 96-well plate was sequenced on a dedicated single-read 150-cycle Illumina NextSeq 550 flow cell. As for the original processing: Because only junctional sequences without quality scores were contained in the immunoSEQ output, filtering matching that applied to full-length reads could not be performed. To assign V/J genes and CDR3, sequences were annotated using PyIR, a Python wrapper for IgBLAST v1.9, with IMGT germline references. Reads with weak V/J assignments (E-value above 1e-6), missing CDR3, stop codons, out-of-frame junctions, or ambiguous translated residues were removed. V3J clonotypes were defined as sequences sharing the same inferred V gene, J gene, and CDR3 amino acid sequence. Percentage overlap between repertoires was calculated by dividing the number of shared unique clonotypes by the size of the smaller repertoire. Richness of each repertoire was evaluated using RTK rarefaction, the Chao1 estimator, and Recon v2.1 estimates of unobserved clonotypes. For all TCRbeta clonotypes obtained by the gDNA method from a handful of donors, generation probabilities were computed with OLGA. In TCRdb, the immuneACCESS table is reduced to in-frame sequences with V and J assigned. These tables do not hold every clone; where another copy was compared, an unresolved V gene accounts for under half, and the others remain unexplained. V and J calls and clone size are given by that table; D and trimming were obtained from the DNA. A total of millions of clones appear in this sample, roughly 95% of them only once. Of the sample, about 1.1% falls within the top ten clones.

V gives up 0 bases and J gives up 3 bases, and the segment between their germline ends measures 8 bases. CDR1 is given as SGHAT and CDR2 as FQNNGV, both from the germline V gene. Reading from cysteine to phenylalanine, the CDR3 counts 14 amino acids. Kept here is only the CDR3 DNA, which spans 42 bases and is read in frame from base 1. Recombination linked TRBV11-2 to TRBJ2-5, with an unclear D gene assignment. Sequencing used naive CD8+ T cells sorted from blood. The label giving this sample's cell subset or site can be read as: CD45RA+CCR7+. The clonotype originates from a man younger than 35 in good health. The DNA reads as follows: TGTGCCAGCAGCTTAGAACCTTGGGAAGAGACCCAGTACTTC. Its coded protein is CASSLEPWEETQYF.